The present TCR beta chain was sequenced within a study of T cell changes during pregnancy in multiple sclerosis. Here immunoSEQ multiplex PCR was the method, and the copy in TCRdb shows in-frame clones only, minus some. Of about 85,000 clones in the sample, more than 85% were seen once. The CDR3 has 17 amino acids. Unmatched junction bases numbered 8, after V lost 3 bases and J lost 2 bases. Germline CDR1 SGDLS, CDR2 YYNGEE. The sequenced sample was peripheral blood, obtained in the first trimester of pregnancy. The TCR comes from a female donor with multiple sclerosis, enrolled in a pregnancy study. The rearrangement joins TRBV9 to TRBJ2-1; TRBD2 matches 10 bases. The CDR3: CASSDRLAGGTYNEQFF. CDR3 DNA sequence: TGTGCCAGCAGCGACCGCTTAGCGGGAGGAACCTACAATGAGCAGTTCTTC.